These T cell receptor beta chains were read from a single sample in a study of PD-L1 blockade in urothelial cancer. Measured with immunoSEQ multiplex PCR; TCRdb has only the in-frame clones, and not every one. The sample lists some 120,000 clones, 70% to 85% occurring once. The input for sequencing was PBMCs, taken around atezolizumab (anti-PD-L1) treatment. The receptor source for this set is a man between 50 and 59 years old with urothelial cancer. Both conserved end residues are part of each CDR3. D genes are given only for firm matches.

v_call	j_call	d_call	cdr3_length	cdr3_aa	cdr3_nt
TRBV2	TRBJ1-4	TRBD1	13	CASSGDDRVKLFF	TGTGCCAGCAGTGGGGACGACAGGGTAAAACTGTTTTTT
TRBV5-4	TRBJ1-4	TRBD1	15	CASSRQGSLREKLFF	TGTGCCAGCAGCCGACAGGGTTCTCTTCGTGAAAAACTGTTTTTT
TRBV6-1	TRBJ2-5	NA	11	CASTVGETQYF	TGTGCCAGCACGGTTGGAGAGACCCAGTACTTC
TRBV28	TRBJ2-7	TRBD2	21	CASSLRMVFGASGTFSYEQYF	TGTGCCAGCAGTTTAAGAATGGTGTTTGGGGCTAGCGGGACTTTCTCCTACGAGCAGTACTTC
TRBV10-3	TRBJ2-3	NA	12	CAINSGEDTQYF	TGTGCCATCAACTCGGGAGAAGATACGCAGTATTTT
TRBV29-1	TRBJ1-1	NA	11	CSVGVPTEAFF	TGCAGCGTCGGGGTGCCCACTGAAGCTTTCTTT
TRBV6-1	TRBJ2-4	TRBD2	19	CASSEVRGGIRMAKNIQYF	TGTGCCAGCAGTGAAGTGAGGGGAGGGATTAGGATGGCCAAAAACATTCAGTACTTC
TRBV18	TRBJ2-1	TRBD1	16	CASSPPGTGLGNEQFF	TGTGCCAGCTCACCACCCGGGACAGGGCTGGGGAATGAGCAGTTCTTC
TRBV5-8	TRBJ1-5	NA	16	CASSLHRVLGNQPQHF	TGTGCCAGCAGCCTACACAGGGTTTTGGGCAATCAGCCCCAGCATTTT
TRBV5-1	TRBJ2-7	TRBD2	16	CAGSAGLAIGNYEQYF	TGCGCCGGCAGCGCGGGACTAGCTATAGGCAACTACGAGCAGTACTTC
TRBV18	TRBJ2-4	NA	17	CASSPTSERIAKNIQYF	TGTGCCAGCTCACCAACGTCGGAGCGAATAGCCAAAAACATTCAGTACTTC
TRBV18	TRBJ1-1	TRBD1	14	CASSPRGRNTEAFF	TGTGCCAGCTCACCCAGGGGGAGGAACACTGAAGCTTTCTTT